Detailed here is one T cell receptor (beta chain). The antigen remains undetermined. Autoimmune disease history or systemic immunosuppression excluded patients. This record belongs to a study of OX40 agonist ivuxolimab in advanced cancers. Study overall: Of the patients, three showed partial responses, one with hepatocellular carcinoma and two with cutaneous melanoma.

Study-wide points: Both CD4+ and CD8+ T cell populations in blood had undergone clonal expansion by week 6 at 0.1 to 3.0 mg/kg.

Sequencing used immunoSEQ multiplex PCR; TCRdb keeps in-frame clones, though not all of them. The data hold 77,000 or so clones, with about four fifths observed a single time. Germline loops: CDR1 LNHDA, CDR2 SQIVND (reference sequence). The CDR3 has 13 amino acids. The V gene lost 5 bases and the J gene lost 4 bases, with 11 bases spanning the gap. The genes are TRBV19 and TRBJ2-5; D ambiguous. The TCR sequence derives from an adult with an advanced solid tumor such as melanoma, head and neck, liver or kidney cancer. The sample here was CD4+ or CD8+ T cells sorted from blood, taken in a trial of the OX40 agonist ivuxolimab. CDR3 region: CASSPDFRETQYF. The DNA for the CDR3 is TGTGCCAGTAGTCCCGACTTCAGAGAGACCCAGTACTTC.